Below, 9 T cell receptor beta chains from the same sample are listed, as sequenced in a study of vaccination and CD4 T cells after COVID-19. The antigens these receptors bind are not known. Cultured CD4+ T cell DNA underwent sequencing with the Oncomine TCR Beta short-read assay. TCRdb analysed the PCR reads with MiXCR anew, one entry per CDR3 protein. The sample lists some 10,000 distinct CDR3 sequences; around 75% were seen once. Specified treatment: roughly 10-day PBMC culture with coronavirus spike peptide pools or control peptides (ViraFEST assay). Sample: CD4+ T cells from blood, cultured in vitro. The receptors come from a human donor who had recovered from COVID-19.

This chain connects TRBV20-1 to TRBJ2-6; the D is unclear. This CDR3 contains 14 residues. V lost 3 bases and J lost 0, with 6 bases in between. Germline lookup yields CDR1 DFQATT and CDR2 SNEGSKA (reference sequence). DNA for the CDR3: TGCAGTGCTAGGGCGGCCTCTGGGGCCAACGTCCTGACTTTC. Amino acids: CSARAASGANVLTF.

The sample holds one count of this clonotype. The gene calls are TRBV7-9 and TRBJ2-7; 8 bases map to TRBD2. The DNA end favors TRBJ2-5, so the J call may be wrong. CDR3 length equals 15 residues. Germline V CDR1 and CDR2: SEHNR, FQNEAQ (reference sequence). DNA of the CDR3: TGTGCCAGCAGCCCTAACGGCGGGAGGACGGAGACCCAGTACTTC. Protein product: CASSPNGGRTETQYF.

This clonotype is judged large. The chain employs TRBV20-1 and TRBJ2-7; 8 bases align to TRBD2. The CDR3 spans 15 residues. Germline V gene lookup returns CDR1 DFQATT and CDR2 SNEGSKA (reference sequence). V shed 0 bases and J 5 bases; nucleotides not matched to a gene: 9. CDR3 sequence: CSAREQGLAGHEQYF. Written as DNA, the CDR3 is TGCAGTGCTAGAGAACAAGGGCTAGCGGGCCACGAGCAGTACTTC.

The chain joins TRBV7-2 to TRBJ2-3; D may be TRBD2 (6 bases). Germline V gene lookup returns CDR1 SGHTA and CDR2 FQGNSA. This CDR3 comprises 17 residues. V dropped 1 base and J dropped 4 bases, with 18 bases sitting between them. This CDR3 reads CASSLVTSLIGADTQYF. CDR3 DNA: TGTGCCAGCAGCTTAGTCACTAGCCTGATTGGCGCAGATACGCAGTATTTT. Based on the CDR3 plus reference TRBV7-2 and TRBJ2-3, the full variable domain is GAGVSQSPSNKVTEKGKDVELRCDPISGHTALYWYRQSLGQGLEFLIYFQGNSAPDKSGLPSDRFSAERTGGSVSTLTIQRTQQEDSAVYLCASSLVTSLIGADTQYFGPGTRLTVL.

J is TRBJ2-1 and V is TRBV18; 14 nucleotides line up with TRBD2. Germline loops: CDR1 KGHSH, CDR2 LQKENI. This CDR3 region has 15 residues. Losses at the gene ends were 9 bases for V and 2 bases for J; bases not matched to a gene: 3. The CDR3 nucleotides read TGTGCCAGTGGGACTAGCGGGGGCCCCTACAATGAGCAGTTCTTC. Translation: CASGTSGGPYNEQFF.

The chain uses TRBV11-2 and TRBJ2-1; D could derive from TRBD1 or TRBD2 (5 bases each). Per the germline V gene, CDR1 is SGHAT and CDR2 is FQNNGV. The V and J ends lost 4 bases and 4 bases respectively, with 14 bases between them. This CDR3 contains 15 residues. The CDR3: CASSSNRGDYNEQFF. The DNA for the CDR3 is TGTGCCAGCAGCTCTAACCGAGGGGATTACAATGAGCAGTTCTTC.

The gene calls are TRBV7-2 and TRBJ1-1; 8 nucleotides align to TRBD1. V trimming: 5 bases; J trimming: 0 bases; junction bases outside the gene matches: 5. CDR1 and CDR2 from the germline V gene are SGHTA and FQGNSA. The CDR3 spans 15 residues. The CDR3: CASSTQGQVNTEAFF. DNA for the CDR3: TGTGCCAGCAGCACCCAGGGACAGGTGAACACTGAAGCTTTCTTT.

The rearrangement joins TRBV20-1 to TRBJ2-2; TRBD2 matches at 7 bases. With 1 base clipped from V and 5 bases from J, the junction kept 7 bases outside the gene matches. The germline gives CDR1 DFQATT, CDR2 SNEGSKA (reference sequence). CDR3 length equals 15 residues. The CDR3 DNA reads as TGCAGTGCTAGAGCCCCAGCGGGGAGGACCGGGGAGCTGTTTTTT. It is translated as CSARAPAGRTGELFF.

A note on this clonotype: The junction differs from germline at one of its ends, possibly a read error. The CDR3, as DNA: TGTGCCAGCAGTTCAGGGGGACCCGGAAACATCATATATTTT. As protein: CASSSGGPGNIIYF. The J gene is TRBJ1-3, the V gene TRBV7-9, with TRBD1 matching 7 bases. The CDR3 covers 14 residues. Germline V gene data show CDR1 as SEHNR and CDR2 as FQNEAQ (reference sequence).